Shown below are 21 T cell receptor beta chains from a single sample sequenced in a study of Graves' ophthalmopathy and Graves' hyperthyroidism. Researchers took RNA transcripts and amplified TCR beta CDR3 regions from them. HTBI primers primed a first-round RT-PCR, and a second-round multiplex PCR followed. From the multiplex PCR reads, TCRdb called clonotypes with MiXCR, one entry per CDR3 protein. The sample has roughly 400,000 distinct CDR3 sequences, 15% seen once; the top ten hold roughly 7%. The material sequenced was peripheral blood. Every receptor here comes from a woman aged 18-29 years with stable Graves' hyperthyroidism.

Only a few counts were recorded for this clonotype. This CDR3 reads CASSQSPGPNSPLHF. CDR3 in DNA: TGTGCCAGTAGCCAATCTCCCGGACCCAATTCACCCCTCCACTTT. The chain is built from TRBV19 and TRBJ1-6; D unresolved. This CDR3 is 15 amino acids long. V was cut by 6 bases and J by 7 bases, with 16 bases left in between. Looked up from germline, CDR1 is LNHDA and CDR2 is SQIVND (reference sequence).

The V and J genes are TRBV20-1 and TRBJ2-4; D gene unclear. Germline lookup yields CDR1 DFQATT and CDR2 SNEGSKA (reference sequence). Trimming cost V 7 bases and J 9 bases, with 22 bases left between them. This CDR3 has 14 amino acids. CDR3 nucleotide sequence: TGCAGTGTAGGTGTTGATGGCGTTGGAAGCATTCAGTACTTC. Protein product: CSVGVDGVGSIQYF.

This clonotype was detected many times. This chain links TRBV20-1 with TRBJ1-5; D is possibly TRBD1 (5 bases). Germline CDR1 DFQATT, CDR2 SNEGSKA (reference sequence). Trimming cost V 3 bases and J 0 bases, with 6 bases left between them. The CDR3 contains 13 residues. CDR3 DNA sequence: TGCAGTGCTAGCAGGGATAGCAATCAGCCCCAGCATTTT. Protein: CSASRDSNQPQHF.

This clonotype came up many times. V and J are TRBV12-3 or TRBV12-4 and TRBJ1-2, with no clear D. V lost 4 bases, J lost 13 bases, and 10 bases lay in between. The CDR3 totals 10 residues. In DNA form, the CDR3 reads TGTGCCAGCAGTTCCTTGACATGCACCTTC. Protein: CASSSLTCTF.

There are many counts of this clonotype. The chain joins TRBV6-2 or TRBV6-3 to TRBJ2-7; 7 bases fit TRBD1. CDR1 is MNHEY and CDR2 is SVGEGT in the germline V gene. CDR3 length: 15 amino acids. The junction had 8 bases not matched to a gene; V was cut back by 5 bases and J by 1 base. DNA for the CDR3: TGTGCCAGCAGTGAGACAGGGTATGGATCCTACGAGCAGTACTTC. Its protein product is CASSETGYGSYEQYF.

This clonotype was recorded at least ten times. The CDR3 sequence: CASSQTGVSQPQHF. The DNA for the CDR3 is TGTGCCAGCAGCCAAACAGGGGTAAGCCAGCCCCAGCATTTT. The V gene is TRBV27, the J gene TRBJ1-5; 7 positions match TRBD1. The CDR3 has 14 residues. V shed 6 bases and J 7 bases; nucleotides not matched to a gene: 9. Germline V gene data show CDR1 as MNHEY and CDR2 as SMNVEV (reference sequence).

The chain recombines TRBV12-3 or TRBV12-4 with TRBJ2-5, with 7 bases aligning to TRBD1. CDR3 length equals 14 residues. Unmatched junction bases numbered 6, after V lost 6 bases and J lost 2 bases. The CDR3 coding sequence is TGTGCCAGCAGAGGACAGGCGTCTCAAGAGACCCAGTACTTC. It yields the protein CASRGQASQETQYF.

The sample holds many counts of this clonotype. The rearrangement uses TRBV20-1 and TRBJ2-4; unclear D gene. CDR1 DFQATT and CDR2 SNEGSKA come from the germline V gene (reference sequence). The ends were cut back, 3 bases at V and 0 bases at J, with 12 bases in the middle. CDR3 length equals 15 residues. CDR3 sequence: CSARSPHLAKNIQYF. In DNA form, the CDR3 reads TGCAGTGCTAGGTCCCCACACTTAGCCAAAAACATTCAGTACTTC.

The V call is TRBV10-3, the J call TRBJ2-7; 9 bases align to TRBD1. Trimming took 4 bases from V and 1 from J; bases not matched to a gene: 8. This CDR3 comprises 16 residues. Germline values: CDR1 ENHRY, CDR2 SYGVKD. The CDR3 here is CAISGGPGTGSYEQYF. CDR3 coding DNA: TGTGCCATCAGTGGAGGTCCCGGGACAGGGTCCTACGAGCAGTACTTC.

The chain uses TRBV4-2 and TRBJ2-7, with a possible D match to TRBD2 (6 bases). In germline, CDR1 is LGHNA, CDR2 YNFKEQ. This CDR3 spans 16 amino acids. With 1 base removed from V and 2 bases from J, the gap between germline ends came to 15 bases. The CDR3 reads CASSQGLWTTTYEQYF. The CDR3 bases are TGTGCCAGCAGCCAAGGGTTATGGACTACCACCTACGAGCAGTACTTC.

This clonotype was recorded many times. The V gene is TRBV6-5, the J gene TRBJ1-1; D perhaps matches TRBD1 (5 bases). This CDR3 region has 11 residues. V lost 6 bases and J 7 bases, leaving 9 bases between the germline ends. CDR1 and CDR2 from the germline V gene are MNHEY and SVGAGI. CDR3 nucleotide sequence: TGTGCCAGCAGCCCCGGGGGTGAAGCTTTCTTT. Translating it yields CASSPGGEAFF.

This clonotype has at least ten counts. The chain carries TRBV19 and TRBJ2-7; D gene ambiguous. The CDR3 has 15 amino acids. The germline V and J ends were trimmed by 3 bases and 5 bases, with 17 bases remaining between them. Germline V gene lookup returns CDR1 LNHDA and CDR2 SQIVND (reference sequence). The CDR3 DNA reads TGTGCCAGTAGTATGGTCCGTTTTGGCGGAGACGAGCAGTACTTC. Protein sequence: CASSMVRFGGDEQYF.

This chain connects TRBV12-3 or TRBV12-4 to TRBJ1-2; 8 bases map to TRBD1. There are 17 residues in the CDR3. V lost 2 bases to trimming and J lost 5 bases; unmatched junction nucleotides: 13. As DNA, the CDR3 is TGTGCCAGCAGTTTAATTCGACTATGGACAGGGATGTATGGCTACACCTTC. Translation: CASSLIRLWTGMYGYTF.

This clonotype was seen at least ten times. This chain links TRBV16 with TRBJ1-1; D is possibly TRBD1 (6 bases). CDR1 is KGHSY and CDR2 is FQNENV in the germline V gene. The CDR3 consists of 16 residues. Trimming stripped 4 bases from V and 1 base from J, with 16 bases between. The CDR3 bases are TGTGCCAGCAGCCCGTCGGGGGCCCTTGGGAACACTGAAGCTTTCTTT. It codes for CASSPSGALGNTEAFF.

Ten or more counts support this clonotype. This sequence joins TRBV24-1 and TRBJ2-7; D is possibly TRBD1 or TRBD2 (5 bases each). Trimming removed 5 bases at V and 0 bases at J, with 13 bases between. There are 15 residues in the CDR3. Per germline, CDR1 KGHDR and CDR2 SFDVKD. For the CDR3, the DNA is TGTGCCACCAGTGCGGGGACGGGGAGCTCCTACGAGCAGTACTTC. It yields the protein CATSAGTGSSYEQYF.

This chain joins TRBV18 and TRBJ2-7; 10 bases are shared with TRBD2. CDR1 and CDR2 (germline): KGHSH, LQKENI. After removal of 4 bases from V and 3 bases from J, the junction contained 3 bases not matched to a gene. The CDR3 contains 14 residues. CDR3 nucleotides: TGTGCCAGCTCACGGACTAGCGGCGGCTACGAGCAGTACTTC. Residues: CASSRTSGGYEQYF.

This clonotype was seen a few times. This chain uses TRBV3-1 with TRBJ2-2; 10 bases are shared with TRBD2. The CDR3 is 19 residues long. The J segment lost 2 bases and the V segment lost 1 base, leaving 10 bases of the junction unmatched. Germline CDR1 and CDR2: LGHDT and YNNKEL (reference sequence). In DNA form, the CDR3 reads TGTGCCAGCAGCCAAGGTTGGCCTAGCGGGGGCCGAAACACCGGGGAGCTGTTTTTT. This codes for CASSQGWPSGGRNTGELFF.

In its sample, this clonotype was seen a few times. The chain couples TRBV11-2 to TRBJ2-5; TRBD2 matches at 12 bases. J lost 5 bases, V lost 5 bases, and 15 bases had no gene match. In germline, CDR1 is SGHAT, CDR2 FQNNGV. This CDR3 has 18 amino acids. The DNA of the CDR3 is TGTGCCAGCAGCCGTAGCCGAGGGCTAGCGGGGGGGCGGGAGACCCAGTACTTC. Its translation: CASSRSRGLAGGRETQYF.

This chain connects TRBV19 to TRBJ1-5, with 9 positions matching TRBD1. The J segment lost 0 bases and the V segment lost 7 bases, leaving 13 bases of the junction unmatched. The length of the CDR3 is 18 residues. Germline CDR1 and CDR2: LNHDA and SQIVND (reference sequence). This CDR3 is CASNPGQGFFDSNQPQHF. CDR3 bases: TGTGCCAGTAATCCGGGACAGGGTTTTTTTGATAGCAATCAGCCCCAGCATTTT. The full variable domain, in which reference TRBV19 and TRBJ1-5 provide the parts outside the CDR3, is DGGITQSPKYLFRKEGQNVTLSCEQNLNHDAMYWYRQDPGQGLRLIYYSQIVNDFQKGDIAEGYSVSREKKESFPLTVTSAQKNPTAFYLCASNPGQGFFDSNQPQHFGDGTRLSIL.

This clonotype was counted once. This may arise from a read error, as a much more abundant clone is one base away. The CDR3 does not end in the conserved phenylalanine or tryptophan, so this is likely a read error. The chain is built from TRBV4-2 and TRBJ1-2, with 8 bases matching TRBD1. CDR3 length equals 16 residues. V lost 2 bases to trimming and J lost 1 base; unmatched junction nucleotides: 6. Germline V gene data show CDR1 as LGHNA and CDR2 as YNFKEQ. In nucleotides, the CDR3 is TGTGCCAGCAGCCAAATGGGACAGGACTTTAACTATGGCTACACCTCC. Protein product: CASSQMGQDFNYGYTS.

This clonotype was seen ten or more times. This chain joins TRBV19 and TRBJ1-1, with a tentative D call TRBD1 (6 bases). Trimming took 3 bases from V and 0 from J, leaving 8 bases between them. The CDR3 runs to 14 residues. CDR1 and CDR2 from the germline V gene are LNHDA and SQIVND (reference sequence). The CDR3 DNA sequence: TGTGCCAGTAGTATTGGGGACATGAACACTGAAGCTTTCTTT. It encodes CASSIGDMNTEAFF.